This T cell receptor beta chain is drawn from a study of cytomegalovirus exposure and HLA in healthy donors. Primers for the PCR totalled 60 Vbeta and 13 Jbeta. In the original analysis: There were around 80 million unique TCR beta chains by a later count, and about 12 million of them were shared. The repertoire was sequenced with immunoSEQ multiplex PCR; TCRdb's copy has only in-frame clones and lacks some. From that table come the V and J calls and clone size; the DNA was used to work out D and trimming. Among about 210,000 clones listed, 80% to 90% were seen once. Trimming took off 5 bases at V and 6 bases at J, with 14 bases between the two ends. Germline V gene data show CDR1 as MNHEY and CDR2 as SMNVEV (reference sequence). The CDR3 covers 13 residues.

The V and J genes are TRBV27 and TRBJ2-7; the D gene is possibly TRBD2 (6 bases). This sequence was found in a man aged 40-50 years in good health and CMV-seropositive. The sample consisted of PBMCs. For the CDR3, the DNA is TGTGCCAGCAGTGGGACTCCCTCACGCGAGCAGTACTTC. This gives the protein CASSGTPSREQYF.